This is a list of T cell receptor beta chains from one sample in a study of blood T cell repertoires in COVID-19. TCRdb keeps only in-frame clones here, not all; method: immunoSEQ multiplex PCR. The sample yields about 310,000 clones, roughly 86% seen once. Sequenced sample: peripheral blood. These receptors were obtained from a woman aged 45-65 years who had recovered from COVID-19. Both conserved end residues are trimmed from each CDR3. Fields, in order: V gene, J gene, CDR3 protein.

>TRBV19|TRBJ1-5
ASSIVAGDAQPQH
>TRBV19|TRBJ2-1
ASSIGGQRPYNEQF
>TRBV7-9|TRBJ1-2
ASSLATLGTPYGYT
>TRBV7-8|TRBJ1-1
ASSLELGQGNTEAF
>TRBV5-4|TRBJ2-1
ASSGTGAYNEQF
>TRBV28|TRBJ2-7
ASSYGRDYEQY
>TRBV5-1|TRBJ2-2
ASSQNTGELF
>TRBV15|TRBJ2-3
ATSRGGSTDTQY
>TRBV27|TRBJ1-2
ASRSTGMRGGYT
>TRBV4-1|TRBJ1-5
ASSQTDGRGQSNQPQH
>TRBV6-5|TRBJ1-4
ASSYSWQGGNEKLF
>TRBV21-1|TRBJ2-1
ASSELTTGTSGSHEQF
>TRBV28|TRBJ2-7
ASSDRQSSYEQY
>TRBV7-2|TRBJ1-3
ASSLGPRGSSGNTIY
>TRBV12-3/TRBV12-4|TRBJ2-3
ASSPPGDTQY
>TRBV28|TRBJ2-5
ASTPRGSETQY
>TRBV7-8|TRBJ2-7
ASSIRGVGGYEQY
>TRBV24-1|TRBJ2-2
ATSGAGLYGELF
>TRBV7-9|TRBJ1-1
ASSVTGTGEAEAF